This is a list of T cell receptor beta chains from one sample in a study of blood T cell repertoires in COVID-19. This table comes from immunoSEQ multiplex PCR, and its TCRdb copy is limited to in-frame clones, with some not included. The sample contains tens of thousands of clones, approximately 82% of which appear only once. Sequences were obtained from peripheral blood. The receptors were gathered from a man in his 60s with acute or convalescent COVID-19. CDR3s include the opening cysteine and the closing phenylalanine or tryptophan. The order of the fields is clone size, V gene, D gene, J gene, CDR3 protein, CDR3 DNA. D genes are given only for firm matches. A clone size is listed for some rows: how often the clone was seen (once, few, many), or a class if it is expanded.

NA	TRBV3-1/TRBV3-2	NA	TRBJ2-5	CASSQDHTDPQETQYF	TGTGCCAGCAGCCAAGATCACACAGACCCCCAAGAGACCCAGTACTTC
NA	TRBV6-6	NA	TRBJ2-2	CASRGSTGELFF	TGTGCCAGCCGAGGATCCACCGGGGAGCTGTTTTTT
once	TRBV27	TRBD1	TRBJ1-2	CASSLFSGGDLPQGYTF	TGTGCCAGCAGTTTATTCTCAGGGGGCGATTTACCCCAAGGCTACACCTTC
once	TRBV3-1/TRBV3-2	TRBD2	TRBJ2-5	CASSLRTSGGKTQYF	TGTGCCAGCAGCCTTCGGACTAGCGGGGGAAAGACCCAGTACTTC
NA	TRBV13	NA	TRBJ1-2	CASSSEEGVGYTF	TGTGCCAGCAGCTCCGAGGAAGGGGTAGGCTACACCTTC
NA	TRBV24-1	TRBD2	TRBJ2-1	CATGLAGAEGSYNEQFF	TGTGCCACCGGACTAGCGGGGGCCGAGGGCTCCTACAATGAGCAGTTCTTC
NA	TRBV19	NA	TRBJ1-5	CASSIGGRLSNQPQHF	TGTGCCAGTAGTATAGGTGGGAGACTTAGCAATCAGCCCCAGCATTTT
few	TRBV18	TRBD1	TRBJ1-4	CASSPNGQGNEKLFF	TGTGCCAGCTCACCAAATGGACAGGGTAATGAAAAACTGTTTTTT
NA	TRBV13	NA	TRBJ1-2	CASSTDSGGYGYTF	TGTGCCAGCAGCACTGACAGCGGGGGCTATGGCTACACCTTC
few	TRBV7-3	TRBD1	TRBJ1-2	CASSSGTGTGYTF	TGTGCCAGCAGCTCCGGGACAGGGACTGGCTACACCTTC